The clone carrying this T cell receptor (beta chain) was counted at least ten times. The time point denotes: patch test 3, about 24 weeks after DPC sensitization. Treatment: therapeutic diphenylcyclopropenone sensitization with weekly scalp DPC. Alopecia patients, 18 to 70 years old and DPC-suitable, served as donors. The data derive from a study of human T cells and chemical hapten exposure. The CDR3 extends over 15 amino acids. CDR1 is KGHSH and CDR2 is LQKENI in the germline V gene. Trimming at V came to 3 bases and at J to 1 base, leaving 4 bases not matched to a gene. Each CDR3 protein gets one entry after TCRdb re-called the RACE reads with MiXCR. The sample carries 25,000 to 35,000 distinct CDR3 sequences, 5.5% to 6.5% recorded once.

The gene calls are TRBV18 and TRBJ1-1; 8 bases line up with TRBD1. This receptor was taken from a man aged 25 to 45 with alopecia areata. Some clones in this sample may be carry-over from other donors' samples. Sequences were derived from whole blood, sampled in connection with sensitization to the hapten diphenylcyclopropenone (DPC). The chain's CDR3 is CASSPWTGTNTEAFF. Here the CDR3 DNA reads TGTGCCAGCTCACCCTGGACAGGGACGAACACTGAAGCTTTCTTT.